These T cell receptor beta chains were read from a single sample in a study of technical replicates of blood from several donors. Clones were sequenced by immunoSEQ multiplex PCR, and TCRdb holds only the in-frame ones, with some missing. Here the sample spans 12,000 or so clones, 90% to 95% being singletons. The sample taken for sequencing was PBMCs. The source of these receptors is a human donor in good health. Both conserved end residues are part of each CDR3. The D gene is left open where the match is weak. Clone sizes are given selectively: once, few, many, or a class where the clone is expanded.

>TRBJ2-2|TRBV15|-|16|-
CATSRDWAGYTGELFF
TGTGCCACCAGCAGAGATTGGGCCGGTTATACCGGGGAGCTGTTTTTT
>TRBJ2-7|TRBV30|-|15|TRBD2
CAWSRAAGGPWEQYF
TGTGCCTGGAGTAGGGCGGCGGGAGGGCCTTGGGAGCAGTACTTC
>TRBJ2-7|TRBV2|-|16|-
CASQQSFLQGTYEQYF
TGTGCCAGCCAGCAGTCCTTCCTACAGGGAACCTACGAGCAGTACTTC
>TRBJ1-5|TRBV4-2|-|15|-
CASSQDFHSNQPQHF
TGTGCCAGCAGCCAAGATTTCCATAGCAATCAGCCCCAGCATTTT
>TRBJ2-7|TRBV19|-|14|-
CASSRQMNLYEQYF
TGTGCCAGTAGTAGACAGATGAACCTCTACGAGCAGTACTTC
>TRBJ2-1|TRBV7-2|-|16|TRBD2
CASSLAAGDPYNEQFF
TGTGCCAGCAGTCTAGCAGCGGGAGACCCCTACAATGAGCAGTTCTTC
>TRBJ2-2|TRBV18|-|15|-
CASSPPQGSTGELFF
TGTGCCAGCTCACCACCCCAGGGGAGCACCGGGGAGCTGTTTTTT
>TRBJ2-3|TRBV30|once|13|-
CAWSTYSTDTQYF
TGTGCCTGGAGTACCTACAGCACAGATACGCAGTATTTT
>TRBJ2-1|TRBV6-5|-|14|-
CASSYWGHNNEQFF
TGTGCCAGCAGTTACTGGGGACACAACAATGAGCAGTTCTTC
>TRBJ2-2|TRBV19|-|14|-
CASSPYTDTGELFF
TGTGCCAGTAGCCCCTACACAGACACCGGGGAGCTGTTTTTT
>TRBJ1-5|TRBV2|-|16|TRBD1
CASSEGRGQGVQPQHF
TGTGCCAGCAGTGAAGGAAGAGGACAGGGGGTTCAGCCCCAGCATTTT